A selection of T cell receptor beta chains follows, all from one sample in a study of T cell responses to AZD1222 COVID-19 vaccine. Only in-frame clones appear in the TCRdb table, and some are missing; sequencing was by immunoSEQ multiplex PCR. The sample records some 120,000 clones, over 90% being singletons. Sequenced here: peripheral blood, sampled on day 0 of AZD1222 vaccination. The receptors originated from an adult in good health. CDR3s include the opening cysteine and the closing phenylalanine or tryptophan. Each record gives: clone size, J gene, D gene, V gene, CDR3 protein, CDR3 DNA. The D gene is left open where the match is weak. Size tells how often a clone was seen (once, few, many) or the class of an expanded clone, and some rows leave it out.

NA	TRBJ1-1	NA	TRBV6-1	CASSEAGLNTEAFF	TGTGCCAGCAGTGAAGCGGGACTCAACACTGAAGCTTTCTTT
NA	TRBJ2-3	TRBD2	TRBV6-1	CASSEGLAGAADTQYF	TGTGCCAGCAGTGAAGGACTAGCGGGAGCAGCGGATACGCAGTATTTT
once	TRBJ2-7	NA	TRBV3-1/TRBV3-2	CASSQGGTTGVAYEQYF	TGTGCCAGCAGCCAAGGAGGGACTACAGGGGTGGCCTACGAGCAGTACTTC
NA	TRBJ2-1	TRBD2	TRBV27	CASSPDGGGGNEQFF	TGTGCCAGCAGTCCCGATGGCGGGGGAGGCAATGAGCAGTTCTTC
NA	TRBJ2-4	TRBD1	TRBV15	CATSRADRAGANIQYF	TGTGCCACCAGCAGGGCCGACAGGGCGGGTGCAAACATTCAGTACTTC
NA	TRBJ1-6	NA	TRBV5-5	CASSEGGYRSPLHF	TGTGCCAGCAGCGAAGGGGGGTATCGCTCACCCCTCCACTTT
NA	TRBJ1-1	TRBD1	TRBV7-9	CASSSREGASAFF	TGTGCCAGCAGCTCTCGGGAGGGGGCTAGTGCTTTCTTT
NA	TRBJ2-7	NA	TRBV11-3	CASSSKDGPYEQYF	TGTGCCAGCAGCTCAAAGGACGGACCCTACGAGCAGTACTTC
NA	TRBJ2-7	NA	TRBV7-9	CASSFPPGRLNSYEQYF	TGTGCCAGCAGCTTCCCCCCGGGGAGGCTAAACTCCTACGAGCAGTACTTC
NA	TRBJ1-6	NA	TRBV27	CASSWKGGYNSPLHF	TGTGCCAGCAGTTGGAAGGGGGGTTATAATTCACCCCTCCACTTT
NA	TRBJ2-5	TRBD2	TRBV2	CASSEATSGFQETQYF	TGTGCCAGCAGTGAAGCGACTAGCGGGTTTCAAGAGACCCAGTACTTC
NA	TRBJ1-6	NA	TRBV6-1	CASSEGPLGARNSPLHF	TGTGCCAGCAGTGAGGGGCCTTTGGGGGCAAGGAATTCACCCCTCCACTTT
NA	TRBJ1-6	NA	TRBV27	CASSFGWVLNSPLHF	TGTGCCAGCAGTTTCGGGTGGGTCTTGAATTCACCCCTCCACTTT
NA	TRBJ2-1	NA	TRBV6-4	CASSDSDYNEQFF	TGTGCCAGCAGTGACTCGGACTACAATGAGCAGTTCTTC
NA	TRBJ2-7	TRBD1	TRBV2	CASREADRAEQYF	TGTGCCAGCAGGGAGGCGGACAGGGCCGAGCAGTACTTC
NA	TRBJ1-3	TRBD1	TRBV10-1	CAGDRGICTIYF	TGCGCCGGGGACAGGGGAATATGCACCATATATTTT
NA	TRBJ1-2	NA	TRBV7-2	CASSLGFSGVGYTF	TGTGCCAGCAGCTTAGGGTTCTCGGGGGTGGGCTACACCTTC
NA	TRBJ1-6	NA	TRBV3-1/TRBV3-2	CASSQDRGAYNSPLHF	TGTGCCAGCAGCCAAGACAGGGGCGCCTATAATTCACCCCTCCACTTT
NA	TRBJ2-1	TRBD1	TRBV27	CASSEAGGYNEQFF	TGTGCCAGCAGTGAGGCAGGGGGCTACAATGAGCAGTTCTTC
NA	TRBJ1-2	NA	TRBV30	CAWRFRDAPRSGYTF	TGTGCCTGGAGGTTCCGGGACGCCCCTCGGTCGGGCTACACCTTC
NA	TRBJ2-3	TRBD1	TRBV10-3	CAISDSQGVYTQYF	TGTGCCATCAGTGATTCCCAGGGGGTGTATACGCAGTATTTT
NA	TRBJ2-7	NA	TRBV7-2	CASSLEQGPYEQYF	TGTGCCAGCAGCTTAGAACAGGGTCCCTACGAGCAGTACTTC
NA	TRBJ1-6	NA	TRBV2	CASSDLGQYNSPLHF	TGTGCCAGCAGTGACCTAGGACAGTATAATTCACCCCTCCACTTT
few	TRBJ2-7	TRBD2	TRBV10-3	CAISGASTSGRLTYEQYF	TGTGCCATCAGTGGAGCTTCGACTAGCGGGAGATTAACCTACGAGCAGTACTTC
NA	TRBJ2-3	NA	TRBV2	CASSVTGENTQYF	TGTGCCAGCAGTGTCACTGGGGAAAATACGCAGTATTTT
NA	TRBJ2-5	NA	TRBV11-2	CASSLGPGGETQYF	TGTGCCAGCAGCTTAGGGCCCGGAGGAGAGACCCAGTACTTC
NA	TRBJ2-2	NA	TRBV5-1	CASAVAGSRGGELFF	TGCGCCAGCGCCGTTGCCGGGAGTCGGGGCGGGGAGCTGTTTTTT
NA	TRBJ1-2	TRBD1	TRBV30	CAWEGGHYGYTF	TGTGCCTGGGAAGGGGGCCACTATGGCTACACCTTC
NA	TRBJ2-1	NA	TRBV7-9	CASSLGSATNEQFF	TGTGCCAGCAGCTTAGGGAGCGCCACCAATGAGCAGTTCTTC
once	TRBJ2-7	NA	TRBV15	CATSRDTASVTYEQYF	TGTGCCACCAGCAGAGATACGGCTAGCGTAACCTACGAGCAGTACTTC
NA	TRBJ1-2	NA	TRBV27	CASSLLGEHYGYTF	TGTGCCAGCAGTTTATTAGGGGAACACTATGGCTACACCTTC
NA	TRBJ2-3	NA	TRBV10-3	CAIGTGSTDTQYF	TGTGCCATCGGGACGGGGAGCACAGATACGCAGTATTTT
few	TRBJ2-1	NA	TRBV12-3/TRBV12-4	CASTPGLYNEQFF	TGTGCCAGCACCCCGGGACTTTACAATGAGCAGTTCTTC
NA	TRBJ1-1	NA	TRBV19	CASSIGQGLHTEAFF	TGTGCCAGTAGTATCGGGCAGGGTTTGCACACTGAAGCTTTCTTT
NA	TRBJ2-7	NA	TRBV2	CASSGGASYEQYF	TGTGCCAGCAGTGGGGGGGCCTCCTACGAGCAGTACTTC
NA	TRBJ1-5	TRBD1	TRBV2	CASSQGQGVGQPQHF	TGTGCCAGCAGCCAGGGACAGGGCGTGGGTCAGCCCCAGCATTTT
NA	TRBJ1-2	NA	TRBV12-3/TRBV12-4	CASRDSTHYGYTF	TGTGCCAGCAGGGACAGTACACACTATGGCTACACCTTC
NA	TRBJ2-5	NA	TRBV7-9	CASSLGAGGKETQYF	TGTGCCAGCAGCTTAGGAGCAGGGGGGAAAGAGACCCAGTACTTC
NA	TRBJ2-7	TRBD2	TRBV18	CASSSKLAVTYEQYF	TGTGCCAGCTCCTCTAAACTAGCGGTAACCTACGAGCAGTACTTC
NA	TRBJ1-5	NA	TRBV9	CASSARVAGSTQPQHF	TGTGCCAGCAGCGCCCGGGTGGCAGGGAGCACTCAGCCCCAGCATTTT
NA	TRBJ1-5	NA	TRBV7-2	CASSLVYTADQPQHF	TGTGCCAGCAGCTTAGTTTACACAGCTGATCAGCCCCAGCATTTT
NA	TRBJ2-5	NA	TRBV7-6	CASSLAGKETQYF	TGTGCCAGCAGCTTAGCTGGGAAAGAGACCCAGTACTTC
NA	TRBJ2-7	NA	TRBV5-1	CASSLGLPYEQYF	TGCGCCAGCAGCTTGGGGCTCCCCTACGAGCAGTACTTC
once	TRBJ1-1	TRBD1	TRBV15	CATSRQGVRGTEAFF	TGTGCCACCAGCAGACAAGGCGTCAGGGGGACTGAAGCTTTCTTT
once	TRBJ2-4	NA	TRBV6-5	CASSYSVSGKNIQYF	TGTGCCAGCAGTTACTCAGTGTCAGGCAAAAACATTCAGTACTTC
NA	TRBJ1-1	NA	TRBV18	CASSQRTENTEAFF	TGTGCCAGCTCACAGAGGACGGAGAACACTGAAGCTTTCTTT
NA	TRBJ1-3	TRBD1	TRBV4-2	CASSHDGTVSGNTIYF	TGTGCCAGCAGCCACGACGGGACAGTCTCTGGAAACACCATATATTTT
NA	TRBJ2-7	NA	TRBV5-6	CASSFWIGFSEQYF	TGTGCCAGCAGCTTCTGGATAGGGTTCTCCGAGCAGTACTTC
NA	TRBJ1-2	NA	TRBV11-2	CASSLRALGGYTF	TGTGCCAGCAGCTTGAGGGCCCTGGGTGGCTACACCTTC
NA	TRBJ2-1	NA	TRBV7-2	CASSAKGQAPMGGEQFF	TGTGCCAGCAGCGCAAAGGGGCAGGCCCCTATGGGTGGTGAGCAGTTCTTC
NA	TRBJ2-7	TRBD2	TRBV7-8	CASSLAGLASSSYEQYF	TGTGCCAGCAGCTTAGCGGGACTAGCGAGTAGCTCCTACGAGCAGTACTTC
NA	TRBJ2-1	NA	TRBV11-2	CASSLGLNNEQFF	TGTGCCAGCAGCTTAGGTCTAAACAATGAGCAGTTCTTC
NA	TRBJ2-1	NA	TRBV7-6	CASSPFPDGYNEQFF	TGTGCCAGCAGCCCCTTTCCGGACGGATACAATGAGCAGTTCTTC
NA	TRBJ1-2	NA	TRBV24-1	CATSDETEAYGYTF	TGTGCCACCAGTGACGAGACAGAAGCCTATGGCTACACCTTC
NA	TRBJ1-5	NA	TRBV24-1	CATSDTYTPQHF	TGTGCCACCAGTGATACTTACACGCCCCAGCATTTT
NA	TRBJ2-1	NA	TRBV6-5	CASRPLGSHNEQFF	TGTGCCAGCAGGCCCCTCGGGAGTCACAATGAGCAGTTCTTC
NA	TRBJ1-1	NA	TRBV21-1	CASSNDRRREAFF	TGTGCCAGCAGCAACGACAGGAGGAGGGAGGCTTTCTTT
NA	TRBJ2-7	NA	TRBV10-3	CAISDIGVFGYRGSYEQYF	TGTGCCATCAGTGATATAGGTGTGTTTGGGTATCGGGGCTCCTACGAGCAGTACTTC
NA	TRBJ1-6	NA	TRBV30	CAWSIPGRYSYNSPLHF	TGTGCCTGGAGTATCCCCGGACGGTACTCCTATAATTCACCCCTCCACTTT